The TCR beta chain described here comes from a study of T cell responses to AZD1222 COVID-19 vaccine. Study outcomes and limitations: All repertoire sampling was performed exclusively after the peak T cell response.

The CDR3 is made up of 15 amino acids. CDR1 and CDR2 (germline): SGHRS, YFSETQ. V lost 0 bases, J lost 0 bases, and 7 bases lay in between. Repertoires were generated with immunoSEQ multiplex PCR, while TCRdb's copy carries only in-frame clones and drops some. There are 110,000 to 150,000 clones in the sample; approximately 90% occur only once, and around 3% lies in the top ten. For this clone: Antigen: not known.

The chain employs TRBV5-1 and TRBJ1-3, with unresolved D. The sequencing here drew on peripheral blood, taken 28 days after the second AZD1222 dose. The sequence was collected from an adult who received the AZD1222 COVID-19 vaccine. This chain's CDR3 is CASSLVGSSGNTIYF. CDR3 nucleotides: TGCGCCAGCAGCTTGGTGGGGTCCTCTGGAAACACCATATATTTT.